This T cell receptor (beta chain) originates from a study of PD-L1 blockade in urothelial cancer (TCRdb year 2017). For the study in its entirety: All patients started therapy around 2014 and received atezolizumab 1,200 mg intravenously every 3 weeks. Durable clinical benefit was achieved by nine patients and was not achieved by 20 patients. Durable clinical benefit was defined as a progression-free survival longer than 6 months, and TCR features were additionally tested against progression-free survival and overall survival. Blood samples yielded a median of approximately 150,000 T cells and around 80,000 unique TCRs, with median clonality roughly 0.082. About 90% of the 29 patients were identified as males with urothelial cancer of bladder origin, and a prior smoking history was reported by 18 of 29 patients. In the same patients, pretreatment tumors underwent whole exome sequencing and RNA sequencing in addition to TCR sequencing. Somatic, immune and clinical correlates of response to PD-L1 blockade with atezolizumab in urothelial cancer were the focus of an exploratory multi-omic analysis. Under 30 patients had pretreatment blood TCR-seq, some 25 had at least one posttreatment blood collection, and some 25 had tumor TCR-seq. Pretreatment tumor samples and matched peripheral blood, collected serially before and after atezolizumab treatment, underwent TCR sequencing. Patients had an ECOG performance status of 0 or 1 and had received between 0 and 3 prior chemotherapy regimens. Blood samples were analyzed at 3 weeks after treatment start (second dose) and at 6 weeks after treatment start. Study-wide conclusions, independent of this receptor: Small sample size (n ≈ 30) and many exploratory analyses mean the results are intended to be hypothesis-generating. Improved progression-free and overall survival was associated with having pretreatment peripheral blood TCR clonality below the median. Among patients with durable benefit, tumor-associated TCR clones showed greater expansion in peripheral blood 3 weeks after treatment started (n = 22, p = 0.022).

Sample time point, as interpreted from the label and publication: peripheral blood 6 weeks after treatment start. A total of around 30 patients with locally advanced or metastatic urothelial carcinoma, treated at Memorial Sloan Kettering on a trial protocol, made up the cohort. Peripheral blood mononuclear cells were collected pretreatment and during treatment, at between 1 and 8 total time points per patient. The Qiagen DNeasy Blood extraction kit was used to purify genomic DNA from total PBMCs and tumor samples. PBMCs were collected pretreatment and during treatment and were isolated and stored as previously described. The germline V gene encodes CDR1 SGDLS and CDR2 YYNGEE. The CDR3 numbers 17 residues from cysteine through phenylalanine. Of the read, only the CDR3 DNA is kept; its 51 bases are in frame from base 1. Clipping removes 0 bases from V and 7 bases from J, with 9 as the unmatched junction base count.

A word on this clone: Its antigen is not yet known. Base qualities were left out, and no much larger clone turns up one base away.

Each PCR received spiked-in synthetic TCR analog templates so that absolute template abundance could be estimated from read counts. Using the immunoSEQ assay, TCRbeta CDR3 regions were amplified from genomic DNA with bias-controlled V and J gene primers. Rearranged TCRbeta segments were sequenced at approximately 20X coverage. As for the authors' bioinformatics: Sequencing errors were corrected by clustering, and CDR3s were annotated against IMGT so that V, D and J genes could be assigned. Out-of-frame and stop-codon sequences were excluded, and only productive TCRbeta rearrangements were used in downstream analyses. To compute clonality, Shannon entropy was normalized by the log of the number of unique productive sequences and then subtracted from one. Clones differing between time points or between blood and tumor were identified using Fisher's exact test with Benjamini-Hochberg correction, with an adjusted p below 0.01 applied as the threshold. Sourced from immuneACCESS, this table was stored by TCRdb with only in-frame sequences that have V and J called. A share of the clones is absent; for the studies checked, an unresolved V gene accounts for under half, and the remainder has no known explanation. Clonal size and the V and J genes are those of that table, whereas D and trimming came from the DNA. This sample has over 70,000 clones in its table, and approximately 82% of those were observed once. Of the sample, around 8% falls within the top ten clones.

The material sequenced was PBMCs, taken around atezolizumab (anti-PD-L1) treatment. The sequence was obtained from a man between 65 and 80 years old with urothelial cancer. The rearranged segments are TRBV9 and TRBJ2-2; the junction holds 10 bases that match TRBD2. The CDR3: CASSVDWDSGRNGELFF. The DNA sequence follows: TGTGCCAGCAGCGTAGATTGGGATAGCGGGAGGAACGGGGAGCTGTTTTTT. Extended through the reference TRBV9 and TRBJ2-2 proteins, this CDR3 yields the full variable domain: DSGVTQTPKHLITATGQRVTLRCSPRSGDLSVYWYQQSLDQGLQFLIQYYNGEERAKGNILERFSAQQFPDLHSELNLSSLELGDSALYFCASSVDWDSGRNGELFFGEGSRLTVL.